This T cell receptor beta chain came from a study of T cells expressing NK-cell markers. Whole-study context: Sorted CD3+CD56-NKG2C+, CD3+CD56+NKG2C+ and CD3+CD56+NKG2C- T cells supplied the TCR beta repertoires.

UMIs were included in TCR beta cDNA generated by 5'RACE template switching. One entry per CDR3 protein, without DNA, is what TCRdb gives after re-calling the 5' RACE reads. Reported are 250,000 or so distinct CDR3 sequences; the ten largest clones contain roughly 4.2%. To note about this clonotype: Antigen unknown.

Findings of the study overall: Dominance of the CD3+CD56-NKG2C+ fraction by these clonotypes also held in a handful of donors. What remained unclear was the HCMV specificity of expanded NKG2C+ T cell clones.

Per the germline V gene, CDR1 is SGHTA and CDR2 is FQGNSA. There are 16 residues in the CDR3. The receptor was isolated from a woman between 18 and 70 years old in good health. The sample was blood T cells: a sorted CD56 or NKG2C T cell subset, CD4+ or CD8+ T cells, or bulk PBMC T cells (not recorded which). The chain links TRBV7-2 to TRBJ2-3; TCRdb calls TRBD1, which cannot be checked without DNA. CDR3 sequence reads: CASSLRGGLGTDTQYF.